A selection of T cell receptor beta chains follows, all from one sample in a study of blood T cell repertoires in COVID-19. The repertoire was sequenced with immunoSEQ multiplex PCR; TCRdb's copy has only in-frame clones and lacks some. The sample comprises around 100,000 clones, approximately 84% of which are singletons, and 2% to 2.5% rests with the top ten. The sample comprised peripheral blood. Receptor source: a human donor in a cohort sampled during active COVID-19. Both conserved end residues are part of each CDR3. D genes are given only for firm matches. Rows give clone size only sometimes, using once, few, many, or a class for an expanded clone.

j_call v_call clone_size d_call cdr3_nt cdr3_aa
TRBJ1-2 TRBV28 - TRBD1 TGTGCCAGCAGTTTCCTTGGCGACAGGGGATCTTCTAACTATGGCTACACCTTC CASSFLGDRGSSNYGYTF
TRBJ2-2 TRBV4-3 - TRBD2 TGCGCCAGCAGCCGGACTAGCGGGGGAATCGGGGAGCTGTTTTTT CASSRTSGGIGELFF
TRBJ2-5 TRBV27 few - TGTGCCAGCAGTTTCCCCGGGGAGACCCAGTACTTC CASSFPGETQYF
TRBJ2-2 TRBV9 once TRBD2 TGTGCCAGCAGCGTAGTCGCTAGCGGGATTGGGGAGCTGTTTTTT CASSVVASGIGELFF
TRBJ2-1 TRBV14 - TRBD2 TGTGCCAGCAGGCCCGGGACTAACAACGATGAGCAGTTCTTC CASRPGTNNDEQFF
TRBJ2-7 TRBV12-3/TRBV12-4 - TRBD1 TGTGCCAGCACCTCGACAGGGGCTCGGGAGCAGTACTTC CASTSTGAREQYF
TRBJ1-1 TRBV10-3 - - TGTGCCATCAGTTGGACGGACAAAGGCAACACTGAAGCTTTCTTT CAISWTDKGNTEAFF
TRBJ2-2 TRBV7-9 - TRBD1 TGTGCCAGCAGCTTGGCCGACAGGGATGGAGGGGAGCTGTTTTTT CASSLADRDGGELFF
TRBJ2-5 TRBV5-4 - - TGTGCCAGCAGCTTGGAGGGGGAGGGAGAGACCCAGTACTTC CASSLEGEGETQYF
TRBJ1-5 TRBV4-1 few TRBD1 TGCGCCAGCAGCCAAGAAACAGGGGGCAATCAGCCCCAGCATTTT CASSQETGGNQPQHF
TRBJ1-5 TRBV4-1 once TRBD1 TGCGCCAGCAGCCAAGCCAACGACAGGGATCTATATAGCAATCAGCCCCAGCATTTT CASSQANDRDLYSNQPQHF
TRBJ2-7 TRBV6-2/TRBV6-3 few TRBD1 TGTGCCAGCAGTGGCTTTGGGACAGGGTACGAGCAGTACTTC CASSGFGTGYEQYF
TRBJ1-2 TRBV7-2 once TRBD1 TGTGCCAGCAGCCCTATGGGACAGGGAAGTGGCTACACCTTC CASSPMGQGSGYTF
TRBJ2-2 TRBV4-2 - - TGTGCCAGCAGCCAAGATTATGGCGGCACCGGGGAGCTGTTTTTT CASSQDYGGTGELFF
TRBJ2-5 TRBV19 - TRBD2 TGTGCCAGTAGTGGCAATCCCGGGACTAGCGGGGGGGCCGCAAAGACCCAGTACTTC CASSGNPGTSGGAAKTQYF
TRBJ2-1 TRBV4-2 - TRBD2 TGTGCCAGCAGCCACACCACTAGCGGGGAAAATGAGCAGTTCTTC CASSHTTSGENEQFF
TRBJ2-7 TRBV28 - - TGTGCCAGCGGGCGACACGCCGATGCCTACGAGCAGTACTTC CASGRHADAYEQYF
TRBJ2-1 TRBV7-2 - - TGTGCCAGCAGCTTAGCGGGGGCATTGAACAATGAGCAGTTCTTC CASSLAGALNNEQFF
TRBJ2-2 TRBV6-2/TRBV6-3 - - TGTGCCAGCAGTTACAGCCGACCGGGCACCGGGGAGCTGTTTTTT CASSYSRPGTGELFF
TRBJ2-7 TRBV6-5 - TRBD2 TGTGCCAGCAGCCGCCACACTAGCGGGGCCTACGAGCAGTACTTC CASSRHTSGAYEQYF
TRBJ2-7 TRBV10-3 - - TGTGCCATCAGTGACCAGTGGTACGAGCAGTACTTC CAISDQWYEQYF
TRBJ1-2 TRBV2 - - TGTGCCAGCAGCGATGGACACCAACTTAACTATGGCTACACCTTC CASSDGHQLNYGYTF
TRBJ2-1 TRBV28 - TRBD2 TGTGCCAGCTTACCCGGGACTAGCGGTTACAATGAGCAGTTCTTC CASLPGTSGYNEQFF